A few counts support the clone carrying this T cell receptor (beta chain). Its antigen is currently unknown. The data derive from a study of response to subunit inactivated influenza vaccine. Study-wide findings and caveats: Each seasonal influenza vaccination, the authors suggested, recruits few new T cells.

The J segment lost 6 bases and the V segment lost 2 bases, leaving 12 bases of the junction unmatched. This CDR3 comprises 16 residues. Germline CDR1 and CDR2: MNHEY and SVGAGI. TCRdb processed the RT-PCR reads anew with MiXCR; each CDR3 protein has one entry. Seen here are about 240,000 distinct CDR3 sequences, 12% observed once, and the top ten hold about 7.8%. The sample in question was non-naive T cells sorted from PBMCs, obtained 14 days before vaccination. The receptor's source is a man aged 50-59 years who received an inactivated influenza vaccine. The gene calls are TRBV6-5 and TRBJ2-7, with 8 bases lining up with TRBD1. Here the CDR3 reads CASSYRRGQGAGEQYF. The CDR3 DNA follows: TGTGCCAGCAGTTACCGCCGCGGGCAGGGGGCGGGCGAGCAGTACTTC.